This T cell receptor (beta chain) was identified during a study of T cell repertoires in cytomegalovirus infection (dated by TCRdb to about 2019). A note on the overall study: The HLA type of each donor mattered for the analysis, because public TCR beta signatures pointed to carriage of CMV infection along with the matching HLA type.

Concerning this clonotype: The antigen this receptor binds is unknown. No base quality information exists; no much larger clone differs at one position.

Overall results and qualifications from the work: The ex vivo response was dominated by HLA-C-restricted CMV-specific TCR beta clonotypes, and the single most frequent clonotype in two of eight donors was supplied by these HLA-C-restricted clonotypes. In both this cohort and an independent cohort of approximately 350 donors, the cumulative frequency of public TCR beta family members distinguished carriers of CMV infection plus the relevant HLA type.

At the junction V is shortened by 2 bases and J by 6 bases, with 14 bases in between. The CDR3 spans 16 residues, from the cysteine through the phenylalanine. The read is trimmed to its CDR3 DNA, 48 bases read in frame from base 1. CDR1 and CDR2 were assigned from the germline V gene as SGHVT and SQSDAQ. These reads were obtained on an Illumina HiSeq 1500. TCRdb reprocessed the public reads (quality trimming at Q25 with fastp, clone calling with MiXCR) and kept in-frame beta chains. Identical CDR3 protein sequences are pooled into one entry, listed with their most common genes and DNA. Counted in this sample were around 320,000 distinct CDR3 sequences; around a tenth of them appeared once. Together, the top ten hold around 4.5% of the sample.

Material: PBMCs. The rearrangement combines TRBV7-4 with TRBJ1-6, with TRBD1 as a weak D call on 5 bases. The receptor was isolated from a human donor in good health (CMV status not recorded). Some clones in this sample may be carry-over from other donors' samples. The CDR3 protein: CASSLTLRQGNSPLHF. The nucleotide sequence reads TGTGCCAGCAGCTTAACCTTGCGGCAGGGTAATTCACCCCTCCACTTT.